The rows below give T cell receptor beta chains drawn from one sample of a study of shared clonotypes between healthy human individuals. TCRdb keeps only in-frame clones here, not all; method: immunoSEQ multiplex PCR. The repertoire holds a few million clones, approximately 94% seen once, with around 0.14% in the top ten. The specimen sequenced was naive CD4+ T cells sorted from blood. The origin of the receptors is a man between 18 and 29 years old in good health. Each CDR3 is given with its conserved first and last residue. Fields, in order: J gene, clone size, D gene, V gene, CDR3 DNA, CDR3 protein. D genes are given only for firm matches. Some rows have no size entry. The others give once, few or many, or a class for an expanded clone.

TRBJ1-2 . TRBD1 TRBV27 TGTGCCAGCAGTTCCCAGGACAGGGGGCCCTTTAACTATGGCTACACCTTC CASSSQDRGPFNYGYTF
TRBJ2-3 once TRBD2 TRBV2 TGTGCCAGTACATCGCTACTAGCGGGAGAGAGCACAGATACGCAGTATTTT CASTSLLAGESTDTQYF
TRBJ1-2 . . TRBV7-2 TGTGCCAGCAGGAAAGACGGGCCTCGGAGGGGCTACACCTTC CASRKDGPRRGYTF
TRBJ2-4 . TRBD1 TRBV5-4 TGTGCCAGCAGCCGGAGCGGACAGGGGGGCATTCAGTACTTC CASSRSGQGGIQYF
TRBJ2-7 . . TRBV27 TGTGCCAGCAGTTTATCAGCCGGGCAGGGCTACGAGCAGTACTTC CASSLSAGQGYEQYF
TRBJ2-1 . . TRBV6-1 TGTGCCAGCAGTGAGCAACCCCTTGGGGGCAATGAGCAGCTCTTC CASSEQPLGGNEQLF
TRBJ2-3 . . TRBV12-5 TGTGCTAGTGGTTTGGCCCCCATAGATACGCAGTATTTT CASGLAPIDTQYF
TRBJ2-1 . TRBD1 TRBV19 TGTGCCAGTAGTACACGGACAGGGTTAATCAATGAGCAGTTCTTC CASSTRTGLINEQFF
TRBJ2-3 . TRBD2 TRBV29-1 TGCAGCGTTGAGGGGGCGGGGGGTCTGACAGATACGCAGTATTTT CSVEGAGGLTDTQYF
TRBJ1-2 few . TRBV28 TGTGCCAGCAGTCCACCACAGGGCCGTTTAGGTGGCTACACCTTC CASSPPQGRLGGYTF
TRBJ2-5 . . TRBV6-1 TGTGCCAGCAGTGAGGTTCAGGGGGGGTGGGAGACCCAGTACTTC CASSEVQGGWETQYF
TRBJ2-1 . TRBD2 TRBV19 TGTGCCAGTAATCCGGGACTAGCGGGGGGATCCTACAATGAGCAGTTCTTC CASNPGLAGGSYNEQFF
TRBJ1-2 . TRBD1 TRBV25-1 TGTGCCAGCAGTGATATTCCGACAGGGGATGGCTACACCTTC CASSDIPTGDGYTF
TRBJ1-4 . TRBD1 TRBV25-1 TGTGCCAGCAGTCCAGGGGGTACTAATGAAAAACTGTTTTTT CASSPGGTNEKLFF
TRBJ1-1 . . TRBV19 TGTGCCAGTAGTATTGGTCCGAACACTGAAGCTTTCTTT CASSIGPNTEAFF
TRBJ1-1 once . TRBV5-1 TGCGCCAGCAGCTTGGGACACCCGAGAGCTGAAGCTTTCTTT CASSLGHPRAEAFF
TRBJ2-3 . . TRBV10-3 TGTGCCATCAGTGTGGGGACCTCCACAGATACGCAGTATTTT CAISVGTSTDTQYF
TRBJ2-7 . . TRBV10-3 TGTGCCATCAGCGACGGCAGGTCACCCAGCTCCTACGAGCAGTACTTC CAISDGRSPSSYEQYF
TRBJ1-2 . . TRBV7-9 TGTGCCAGCAGCTTAAGACAGGATAACTATGGCTACACCTTC CASSLRQDNYGYTF
TRBJ2-1 . TRBD2 TRBV5-6 TGTGCCAGCAGCTCCGGTAGCGGGAGGCGCAATGAGCAGTTCTTC CASSSGSGRRNEQFF